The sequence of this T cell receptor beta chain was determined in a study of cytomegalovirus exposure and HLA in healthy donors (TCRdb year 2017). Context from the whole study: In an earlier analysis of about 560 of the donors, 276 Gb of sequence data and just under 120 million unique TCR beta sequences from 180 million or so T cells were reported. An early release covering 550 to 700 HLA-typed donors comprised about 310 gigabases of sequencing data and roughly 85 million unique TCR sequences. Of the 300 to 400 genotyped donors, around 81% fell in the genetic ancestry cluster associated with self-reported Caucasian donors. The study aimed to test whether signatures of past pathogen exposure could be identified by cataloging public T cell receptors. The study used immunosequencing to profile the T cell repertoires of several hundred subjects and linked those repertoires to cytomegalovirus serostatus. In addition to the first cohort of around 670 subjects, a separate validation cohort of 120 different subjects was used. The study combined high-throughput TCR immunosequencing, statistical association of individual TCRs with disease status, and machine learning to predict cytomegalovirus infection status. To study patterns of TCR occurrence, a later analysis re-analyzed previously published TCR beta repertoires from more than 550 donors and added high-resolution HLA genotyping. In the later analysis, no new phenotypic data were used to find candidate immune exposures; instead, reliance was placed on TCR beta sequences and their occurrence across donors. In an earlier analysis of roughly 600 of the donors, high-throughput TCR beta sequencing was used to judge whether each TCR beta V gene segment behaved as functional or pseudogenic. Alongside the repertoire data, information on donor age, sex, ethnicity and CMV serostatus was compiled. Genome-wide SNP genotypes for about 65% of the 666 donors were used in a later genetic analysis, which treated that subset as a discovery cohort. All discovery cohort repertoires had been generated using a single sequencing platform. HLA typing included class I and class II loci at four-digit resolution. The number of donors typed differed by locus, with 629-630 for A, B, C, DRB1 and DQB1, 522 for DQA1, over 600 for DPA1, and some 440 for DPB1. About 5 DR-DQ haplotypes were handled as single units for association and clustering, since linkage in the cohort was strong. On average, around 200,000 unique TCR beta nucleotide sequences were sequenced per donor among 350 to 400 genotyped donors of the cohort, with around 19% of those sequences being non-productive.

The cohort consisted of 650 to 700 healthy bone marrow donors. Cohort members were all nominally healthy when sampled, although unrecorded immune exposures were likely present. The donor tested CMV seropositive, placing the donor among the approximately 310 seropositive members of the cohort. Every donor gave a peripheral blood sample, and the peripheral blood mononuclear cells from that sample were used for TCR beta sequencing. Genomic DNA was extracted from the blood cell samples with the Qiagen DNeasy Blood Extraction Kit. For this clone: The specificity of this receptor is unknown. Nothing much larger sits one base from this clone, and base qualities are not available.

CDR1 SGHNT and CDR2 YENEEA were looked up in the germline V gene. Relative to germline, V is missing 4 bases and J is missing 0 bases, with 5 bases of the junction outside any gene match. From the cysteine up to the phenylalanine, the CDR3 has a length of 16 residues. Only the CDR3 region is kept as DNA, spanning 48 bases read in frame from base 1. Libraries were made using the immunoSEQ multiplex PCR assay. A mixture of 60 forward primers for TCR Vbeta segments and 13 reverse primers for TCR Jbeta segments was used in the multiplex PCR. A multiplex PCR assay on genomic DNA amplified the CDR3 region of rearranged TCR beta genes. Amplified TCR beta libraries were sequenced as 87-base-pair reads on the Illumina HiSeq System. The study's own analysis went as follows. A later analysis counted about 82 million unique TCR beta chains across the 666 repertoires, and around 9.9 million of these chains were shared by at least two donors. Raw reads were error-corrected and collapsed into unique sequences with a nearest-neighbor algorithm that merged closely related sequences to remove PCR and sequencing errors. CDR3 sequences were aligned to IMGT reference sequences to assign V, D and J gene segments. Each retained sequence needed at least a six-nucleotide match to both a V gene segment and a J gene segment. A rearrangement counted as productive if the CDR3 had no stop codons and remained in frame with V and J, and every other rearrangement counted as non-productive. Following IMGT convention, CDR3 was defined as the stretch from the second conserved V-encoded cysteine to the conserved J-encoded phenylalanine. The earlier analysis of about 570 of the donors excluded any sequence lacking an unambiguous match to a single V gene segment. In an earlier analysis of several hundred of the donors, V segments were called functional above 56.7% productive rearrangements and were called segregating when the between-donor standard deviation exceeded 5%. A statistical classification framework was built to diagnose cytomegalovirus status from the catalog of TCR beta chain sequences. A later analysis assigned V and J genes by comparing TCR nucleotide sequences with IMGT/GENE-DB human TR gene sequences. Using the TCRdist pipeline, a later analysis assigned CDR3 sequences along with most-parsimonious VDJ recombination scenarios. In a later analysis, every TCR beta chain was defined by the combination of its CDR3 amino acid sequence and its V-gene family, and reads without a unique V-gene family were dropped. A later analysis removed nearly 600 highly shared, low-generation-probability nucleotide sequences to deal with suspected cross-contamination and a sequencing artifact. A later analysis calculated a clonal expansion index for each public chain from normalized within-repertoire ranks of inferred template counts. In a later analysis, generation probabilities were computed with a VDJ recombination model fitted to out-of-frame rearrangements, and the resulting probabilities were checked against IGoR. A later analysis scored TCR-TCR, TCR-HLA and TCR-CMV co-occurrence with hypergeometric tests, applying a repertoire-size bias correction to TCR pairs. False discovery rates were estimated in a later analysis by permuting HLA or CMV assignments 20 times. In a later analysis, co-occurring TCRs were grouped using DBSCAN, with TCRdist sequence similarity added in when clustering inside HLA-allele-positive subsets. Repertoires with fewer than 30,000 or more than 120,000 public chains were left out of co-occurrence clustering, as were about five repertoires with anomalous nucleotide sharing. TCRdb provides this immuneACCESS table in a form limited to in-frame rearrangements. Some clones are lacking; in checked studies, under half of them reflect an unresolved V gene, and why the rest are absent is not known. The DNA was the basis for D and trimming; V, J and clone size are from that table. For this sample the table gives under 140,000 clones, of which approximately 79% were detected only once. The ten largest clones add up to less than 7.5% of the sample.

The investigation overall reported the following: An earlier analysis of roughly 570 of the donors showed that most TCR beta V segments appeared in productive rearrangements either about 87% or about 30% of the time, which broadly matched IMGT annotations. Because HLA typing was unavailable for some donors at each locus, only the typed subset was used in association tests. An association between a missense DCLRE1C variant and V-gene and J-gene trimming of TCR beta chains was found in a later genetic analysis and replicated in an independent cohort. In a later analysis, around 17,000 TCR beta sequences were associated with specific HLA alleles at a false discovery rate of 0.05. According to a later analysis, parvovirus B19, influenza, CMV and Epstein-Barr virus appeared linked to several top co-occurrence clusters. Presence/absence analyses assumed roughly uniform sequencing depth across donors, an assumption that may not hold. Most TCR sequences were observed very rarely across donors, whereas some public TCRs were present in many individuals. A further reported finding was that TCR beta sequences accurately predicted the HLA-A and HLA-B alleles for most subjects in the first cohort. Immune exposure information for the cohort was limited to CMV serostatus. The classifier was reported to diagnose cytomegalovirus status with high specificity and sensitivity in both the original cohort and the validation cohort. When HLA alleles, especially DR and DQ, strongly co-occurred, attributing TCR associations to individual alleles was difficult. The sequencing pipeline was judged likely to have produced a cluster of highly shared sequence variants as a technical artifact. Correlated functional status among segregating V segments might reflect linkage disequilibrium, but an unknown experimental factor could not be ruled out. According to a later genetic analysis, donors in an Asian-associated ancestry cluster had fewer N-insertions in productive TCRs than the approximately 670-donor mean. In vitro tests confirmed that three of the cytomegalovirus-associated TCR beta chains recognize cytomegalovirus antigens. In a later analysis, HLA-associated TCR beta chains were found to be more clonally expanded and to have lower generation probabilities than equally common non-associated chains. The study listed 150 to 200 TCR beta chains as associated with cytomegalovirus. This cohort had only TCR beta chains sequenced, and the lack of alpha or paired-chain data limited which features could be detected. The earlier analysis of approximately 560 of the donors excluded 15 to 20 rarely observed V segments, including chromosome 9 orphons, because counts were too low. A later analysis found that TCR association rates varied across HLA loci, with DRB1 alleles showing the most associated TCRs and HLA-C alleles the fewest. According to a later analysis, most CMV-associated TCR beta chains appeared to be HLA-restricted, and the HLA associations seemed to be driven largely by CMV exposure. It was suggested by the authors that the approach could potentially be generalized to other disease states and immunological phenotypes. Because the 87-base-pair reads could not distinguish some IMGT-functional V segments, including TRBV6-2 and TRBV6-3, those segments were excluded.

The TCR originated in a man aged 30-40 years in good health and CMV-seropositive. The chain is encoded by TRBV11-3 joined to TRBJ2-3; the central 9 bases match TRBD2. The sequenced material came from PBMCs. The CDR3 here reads CASSSFLAGSTDTQYF. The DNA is TGTGCCAGCAGCTCATTCCTAGCGGGGAGCACAGATACGCAGTATTTT.